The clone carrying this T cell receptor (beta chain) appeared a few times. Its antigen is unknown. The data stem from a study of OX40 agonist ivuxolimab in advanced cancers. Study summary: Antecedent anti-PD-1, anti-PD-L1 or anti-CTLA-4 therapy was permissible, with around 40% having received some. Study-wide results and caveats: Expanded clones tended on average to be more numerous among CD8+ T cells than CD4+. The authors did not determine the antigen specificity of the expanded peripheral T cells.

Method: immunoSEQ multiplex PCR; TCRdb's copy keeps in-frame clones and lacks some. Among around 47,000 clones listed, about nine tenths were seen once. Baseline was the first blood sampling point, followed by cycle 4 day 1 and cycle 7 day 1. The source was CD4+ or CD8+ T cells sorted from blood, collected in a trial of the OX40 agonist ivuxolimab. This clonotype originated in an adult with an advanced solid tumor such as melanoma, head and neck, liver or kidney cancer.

CDR3 coding DNA: TGCAGCGTTGAAGAGAACAAAGAGGGCTACACCTTC. This codes for CSVEENKEGYTF. The chain joins TRBV29-1 to TRBJ1-2; D gene ambiguous. V lost 0 bases to trimming and J lost 8 bases, with 10 bases between them. The germline V gene has CDR1 SQVTM and CDR2 ANQGSEA. This CDR3 has 12 amino acids.